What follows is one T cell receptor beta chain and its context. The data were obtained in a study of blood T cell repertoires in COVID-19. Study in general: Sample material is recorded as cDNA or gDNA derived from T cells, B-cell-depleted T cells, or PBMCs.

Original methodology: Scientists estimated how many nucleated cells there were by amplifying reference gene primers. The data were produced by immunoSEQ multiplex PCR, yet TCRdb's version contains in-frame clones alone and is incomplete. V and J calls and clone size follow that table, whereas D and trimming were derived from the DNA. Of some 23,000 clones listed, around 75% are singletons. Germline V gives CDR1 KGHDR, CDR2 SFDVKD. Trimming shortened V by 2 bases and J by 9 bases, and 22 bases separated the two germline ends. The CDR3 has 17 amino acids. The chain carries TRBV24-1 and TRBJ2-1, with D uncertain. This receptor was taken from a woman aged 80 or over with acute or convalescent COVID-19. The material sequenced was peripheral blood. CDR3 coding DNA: TGTGCCACCAGTGATTCGTCAGGAAATCTTCGCCCAATTGAGCAGTTCTTC. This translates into CATSDSSGNLRPIEQFF.